The 27 T cell receptor beta chains listed next were all sequenced from one sample in a study of TET2 disruption in CD19-targeted CAR T cells. Treatment described: autologous CTL019 cells: CD19 CAR with 4-1BB and CD3 zeta domains. No cognate antigen is known for these TCRs. The assay was immunoSEQ multiplex PCR, and TCRdb's table has in-frame clones only and misses some. This table lists 25,000 to 30,000 clones. The sequencing used CD8- CAR+ T cells sorted from cultured blood T cells, collected for CD19 CAR T cell therapy. The subset is: CD8-negative CAR-positive T cells from the infusion product. The receptor source for this set is a man aged 65 to 85 with chronic lymphocytic leukemia.

As to this clone: Read data end 3 residues before the CDR3 end; the end is taken from the germline J gene. V is TRBV12-3 or TRBV12-4 and J is TRBJ2-1, with 13 bases aligning to TRBD2. V lost 6 bases, J lost 5 bases, and 1 base stayed unmatched. The CDR3 contains 14 residues. The CDR3 bases that were read are TGTGCCAGCAGGGGACTAGCGGGGCACAATGAG. Its translation is CASRGLAGHNE. The full CDR3 reads CASRGLAGHNEQFF.

In the case of this clone: The junction does not match germline at one end; this may be a read error. The read ends 3 residues shy of where the CDR3 ends; the end is completed using the germline J gene. The rearrangement joins TRBV18 to TRBJ2-7; maybe TRBD1 (6 bases). CDR1 and CDR2 from the germline V gene are KGHSH and LQKENI. There are 12 residues in the CDR3. The chain's CDR3 is CASSPQGAEQYF. The CDR3 DNA, read in part, is TGTGCCAGCTCCCCACAGGGTGCCGAG.

Notes on this clone: Mismatch with germline at one junction end may stem from a read error. The read ends 3 residues shy of where the CDR3 ends; the end is completed using the germline J gene. At the DNA level, this CDR3 is encoded by other sequences in the same sample as well. This sequence joins TRBV10-3 and TRBJ1-2, with 9 bases that match TRBD1. The CDR3 spans 14 residues. The germline V gene encodes CDR1 ENHRY and CDR2 SYGVKD. The chain's CDR3 is CAISPGTGNYGYTF. The CDR3 bases that were read are TGTGCCATCAGTCCCGGGACAGGGAACTATGGT.

CDR3 loop: CASRATPGQDSYEQYF. The CDR3 DNA, read in part, is TGTGCCAGCAGAGCAACACCGGGACAGGACTCCTACGAG. The chain combines TRBV6-2 or TRBV6-3 with TRBJ2-7, with 8 nucleotides matching TRBD1. The read comes to an end 3 residues before the CDR3 does, leaving the germline J gene to fill in the end. V was clipped by 6 bases and J by 0 bases; unmatched bases: 10. Germline-derived CDR1 and CDR2 are MNHEY and SVGEGT. CDR3 length: 16 amino acids.

In regard to this clone: The read halts 3 residues ahead of the CDR3 end, with the missing end drawn from the germline J gene. This chain links TRBV7-3 with TRBJ2-2, with 12 bases aligning to TRBD2. Losses at the gene ends were 5 bases for V and 4 bases for J; bases not matched to a gene: 8. The germline gives CDR1 SGHTA, CDR2 FQGTGA. This CDR3 is built from 17 residues. Incomplete CDR3 DNA: TGTGCCAGCAGCCCGAGACTAGCGGGGGATGTCACCGGGGAG. It encodes CASSPRLAGDVTGE. The full CDR3 is CASSPRLAGDVTGELFF.

This clone registers medium-sized by frequency. The read falls 3 residues short of the CDR3 end, and the missing part is taken from the germline J gene. This chain connects TRBV5-4 to TRBJ1-2, with 8 bases fitting TRBD1. The germline CDR1 and CDR2 sequences are SGHNT and YYREEE (reference sequence). The CDR3 length is 13 residues. The J segment lost 4 bases and the V segment lost 5 bases, leaving 4 bases of the junction unmatched. This CDR3 is CASRATGGYGYTF. Partial CDR3 DNA: TGTGCCAGCAGGGCAACAGGGGGCTATGGC.

The CDR3 is CASSEEVGWAYEQYF. CDR3 bases read: TGTGCCAGCAGTGAAGAGGTTGGCTGGGCATACGAG. The chain has TRBV6-1 and TRBJ2-7; no reliable D call. From the germline J gene comes the end of the CDR3, since the read stops 3 residues before it. V was shortened by 1 base and J by 4 bases, with 14 bases between the two germline ends. This CDR3 region has 15 residues. The germline V gene has CDR1 MNHNS and CDR2 SASEGT.

A note on this clone: From the germline J gene comes the end of the CDR3, since the read stops 3 residues before it. J is TRBJ1-2 and V is TRBV29-1; the match to TRBD1 covers 9 bases. Germline assignment: CDR1 SQVTM and CDR2 ANQGSEA. The V and J ends lost 3 bases and 4 bases, in that order; junction bases with no gene match: 9. The CDR3 has 15 amino acids. This CDR3 is CSVDGQGSTAYGYTF. The covered CDR3 bases are TGCAGCGTTGACGGACAGGGGTCGACTGCCTATGGC.

In the case of this clone: The sequence runs out 3 residues before the end of the CDR3; the remainder is reconstructed from the germline J gene. The rearrangement joins TRBV6-2 or TRBV6-3 to TRBJ2-2, with a weak D call TRBD2 (5 bases). The CDR3 covers 13 residues. Deletions cut 7 bases from V and 4 bases from J, with 10 bases between. Germline V gene sequence: CDR1 MNHEY, CDR2 SVGEGT. Incomplete CDR3 DNA: TGTGCCAGCATCTCAGGAGGCACCGGGGAG. It yields the protein CASISGGTGE. The entire CDR3 sequence reads CASISGGTGELFF.

Comment on this clone: Read sequence stops 3 residues before the CDR3 end, and the germline J gene provides the missing end. The V gene is TRBV4-1, the J gene TRBJ2-2; 11 positions match TRBD1. This CDR3 region has 18 residues. Per germline, CDR1 MGHRA and CDR2 YSYEKL. The DNA read from the CDR3 is TGCGCCAGCAGCCAAGATCGATGGACAGGGGGCGCGGACGAAAAG. It specifies CASSQDRWTGGADEK. The whole CDR3 protein is CASSQDRWTGGADEKLFF.

Comments on this clone: The DNA ends 3 residues before the CDR3 does, and the rest of the CDR3 is filled in from the germline J gene. J is TRBJ1-4 and V is TRBV29-1, with 9 bases identical to TRBD1. Trimming cost V 7 bases and J 2 bases; bases outside gene matches: 5. CDR1 and CDR2 (germline): SQVTM, ANQGSEA. The CDR3 runs 14 residues. This CDR3 reads CSGATGGTNEKLFF. The sequenced CDR3 bases are TGCAGCGGGGCGACAGGGGGGACTAATGAAAAA.

A remark on this clone: Relative to the germline gene, one junction end is altered; a read error may explain this. The CDR3 end falls 3 residues outside the read, so it is completed with the germline J gene. The rearrangement joins TRBV7-9 to TRBJ1-3; D gene uncertain. CDR1 is SEHNR and CDR2 is FQNEAQ in the germline V gene (reference sequence). This CDR3 is 13 amino acids long. The CDR3 sequence: CASSFDSGNTIYF. The DNA read from the CDR3 is TGTGCCAGCAGCTTTGACTCTGGAAACACT.

A note on this clone: The observed sequence ends 3 residues before the CDR3 terminus, with the missing tail filled in from the germline J gene. This chain joins TRBV7-6 and TRBJ1-1; no reliable D call. Germline values: CDR1 SGHVS, CDR2 FNYEAQ. V was trimmed by 2 bases and J by 4 bases, leaving 8 bases between them. The CDR3 contains 13 residues. CDR3 DNA (partial): TGTGCCAGCAGCTTAAATCTAGCCACTGAA. It translates to CASSLNLATE. The full CDR3 sequence reads CASSLNLATEAFF.

Remarks on this clone: The read ends 3 residues early relative to the CDR3; the germline J gene fills the gap. This chain uses TRBV3-1 (or the pseudogene TRBV3-2) with TRBJ2-3, with 12 bases that match TRBD2. Trimming removed 4 bases from V and 6 bases from J; junction bases left unmatched: 14. This CDR3 spans 18 amino acids. The V gene's germline CDR1 is LGHDT and CDR2 YNNKEL (reference sequence). The CDR3 sequence: CASSPRLAGGRQGDTQYF. The sequenced part of the CDR3 DNA is TGTGCCAGCAGCCCCCGCCTAGCGGGGGGGCGGCAAGGTGATACG.

Frequency places this clone as medium-sized. From the germline J gene comes the end of the CDR3, since the read stops 3 residues before it. The chain combines TRBV5-1 with TRBJ1-5; TRBD1 agrees at 7 bases. The CDR3 is 15 residues long. Germline V gene sequence: CDR1 SGHRS, CDR2 YFSETQ. The junction had 4 bases not matched to a gene; V was cut back by 0 bases and J by 4 bases. The CDR3 protein is CASSLDGQANQPQHF. The sequenced part of the CDR3 DNA is TGCGCCAGCAGCTTGGACGGACAGGCGAATCAGCCC.

For this clone: The CDR3 extends 3 residues past the end of the read, so its final part is completed from the germline J gene. This chain joins TRBV20-1 and TRBJ1-4, with TRBD1 matching 8 bases. The CDR3 loop spans 15 amino acids. Germline CDR1 DFQATT, CDR2 SNEGSKA (reference sequence). Trimming cost V 2 bases and J 3 bases; bases outside gene matches: 5. The CDR3 reads CSARTVQGANEKLFF. The part of the CDR3 DNA that was read is TGCAGTGCTAGAACAGTACAGGGGGCTAATGAAAAA.

Notes on this clone: The sequence runs out 3 residues before the end of the CDR3; the remainder is reconstructed from the germline J gene. The chain uses TRBV30 and TRBJ1-6; possible D gene TRBD1, 5 bases. V was pared by 4 bases and J by 10 bases, with 14 bases between. Germline loops: CDR1 GTSNPN, CDR2 SVGIG (reference sequence). This CDR3 region has 13 residues. CDR3 DNA, as far as it was read: TGTGCCTGGAAGTCAGGGAGGCGGTCACCC. Translation: CAWKSGRRSP. The whole CDR3 protein is CAWKSGRRSPLHF. The whole variable domain, remainder taken from reference TRBV30 and TRBJ1-6, is SQTIHQWPATLVQPVGSPLSLECTVEGTSNPNLYWYRQAAGRGLQLLFYSVGIGQISSEVPQNLSASRPQDRQFILSSKKLLLSDSGFYLCAWKSGRRSPLHFGNGTRLTVT.

On this clone: The CDR3 end lies 3 residues beyond the end of the read and is filled in from the germline J gene. The chain uses TRBV20-1 and TRBJ2-2; maybe TRBD1 (7 bases). The CDR3 extends over 14 amino acids. V lost 3 bases and J lost 6, with 14 bases in between. In germline, CDR1 is DFQATT, CDR2 SNEGSKA (reference sequence). The chain's CDR3 is CSAREGAISGELFF. CDR3 bases read: TGCAGTGCTAGGGAGGGGGCGATCTCCGGGGAG.

On this clone: The CDR3 extends 3 residues past the end of the read, so its final part is completed from the germline J gene. The sample carries other DNA sequences with the same CDR3. This chain links TRBV18 with TRBJ1-1; 12 nucleotides line up with TRBD1. Per the germline V gene, CDR1 is KGHSH and CDR2 is LQKENI. CDR3 length equals 14 residues. The CDR3 loop reads CASSPGQGASEAFF. The part of the CDR3 DNA that was read is TGTGCCAGCTCACCGGGACAGGGGGCCTCCGAG.

For this clone: The read gets to within 3 residues of the CDR3 end, and the germline J gene fills in the rest. The chain links TRBV12-3 or TRBV12-4 to TRBJ1-4; D is unclear. This CDR3 has 13 amino acids. Trimming cost V 6 bases and J 6 bases, with 11 bases left between them. The CDR3 bases that were read are TGTGCCAGCAGCCTCTCTACGGATGAAAAA. The encoded protein is CASSLSTDEK. In full, the CDR3 reads CASSLSTDEKLFF.

Remarks on this clone: The CDR3 goes on 3 residues after the read ends, and that part is filled in from the germline J gene. J is TRBJ2-3 and V is TRBV19; D gene uncertain. CDR1 LNHDA and CDR2 SQIVND come from the germline V gene (reference sequence). Trimming removed 3 bases from V and 6 bases from J, with 4 bases in between. There are 11 residues in the CDR3. This CDR3 is CASSMQDTQYF. The CDR3 DNA, read in part, is TGTGCCAGTAGTATGCAGGATACG.

Details on this clone: The read comes to an end 3 residues before the CDR3 does, leaving the germline J gene to fill in the end. The rearrangement uses TRBV5-1 and TRBJ2-7; 12 bases align to TRBD2. The CDR3 totals 16 residues. Germline assignment: CDR1 SGHRS and CDR2 YFSETQ. After removal of 2 bases from V and 1 base from J, the junction contained 4 bases not matched to a gene. The sequenced part of the CDR3 DNA is TGCGCCAGCAGCTTAGGGACTAGCGGGTTTTCCTACGAG. Translation gives CASSLGTSGFSYE. The entire CDR3 is CASSLGTSGFSYEQYF.

Note on this clone: The DNA ends 3 residues before the CDR3 does, and the rest of the CDR3 is filled in from the germline J gene. Other DNA sequences of this sample code for an identical CDR3. The V call is TRBV10-2, the J call TRBJ1-3; maybe TRBD1 (5 bases). CDR1 and CDR2 (germline): WSHSY, SAAADI. The CDR3 is made up of 15 amino acids. Trimming took 7 bases from V and 0 from J, leaving 13 bases between them. The covered CDR3 bases are TGCGCCAGCACCCCGGACGACAGCTCTGGAAACACC. Translating it yields CASTPDDSSGNT. The CDR3, in full, reads CASTPDDSSGNTIYF.

About this clone: The read ends 3 residues before the CDR3 terminus; that terminus is restored from the germline J gene. The chain combines TRBV18 with TRBJ2-5, with D maybe TRBD2 (6 bases). The CDR3 is 14 amino acids. Between the trimmed V and J ends, which lost 3 bases and 5 bases, there was a span of 13 bases. Per the germline V gene, CDR1 is KGHSH and CDR2 is LQKENI. The part of the CDR3 DNA that was read is TGTGCCAGCTCACCCCGGAGGGCCCAGGAGACC. Translated: CASSPRRAQET. The complete CDR3 sequence is CASSPRRAQETQYF.

As for this clone: The sequence runs out 3 residues before the end of the CDR3; the remainder is reconstructed from the germline J gene. The rearrangement links TRBV10-1 to TRBJ2-4; 9 nucleotides agree with TRBD2. The V gene's germline CDR1 is WNHNN and CDR2 SYGVQD (reference sequence). The CDR3 is made up of 20 amino acids. This CDR3 reads CASSVRGRGLAGAPQETQYF. CDR3 DNA (partial): TGCGCCAGCAGTGTTAGGGGGCGCGGATTAGCGGGGGCCCCGCAAGAGACT.

A word on this clone: Sequencing ends 3 residues short of the CDR3 end; the germline J gene provides the rest. The chain is built from TRBV10-3 and TRBJ1-2; unclear D gene. The CDR3 consists of 12 residues. CDR1 is ENHRY, CDR2 SYGVKD, per germline. The DNA read from the CDR3 is TGTGCCATCAGTGACGGGTTCGAGGGC. Its translation is CAISDGFEG. The CDR3 as a whole reads CAISDGFEGYTF.

On this clone: The read comes to an end 3 residues before the CDR3 does, leaving the germline J gene to fill in the end. This chain connects TRBV20-1 to TRBJ2-4; D unresolved. Germline loops: CDR1 DFQATT, CDR2 SNEGSKA (reference sequence). The CDR3 spans 15 residues. CDR3 loop: CSARAGDLSNQPQYF. The CDR3 DNA, read in part, is TGCAGTGCTAGAGCCGGTGATCTTAGCAATCAGCCT.